This T cell receptor (beta chain) was captured by sequencing in a study of T cells in localized non-small cell lung cancer. Findings and caveats of the study: Adjacent uninvolved lung tissue had the highest T cell clonality, exceeding tumor. A median of around 60 of the top 100 tumor clones appeared in adjacent lung, which was paired and uninvolved. With higher T cell density in blood came longer overall survival.

Libraries were prepared by immunoSEQ multiplex PCR; TCRdb keeps only in-frame clonotypes and omits some of them. The table lists about 46,000 clones, 81% of them singletons, with roughly 17% in the top ten. Trimming at V came to 3 bases and at J to 3 bases, leaving 5 bases not matched to a gene. This CDR3 is 15 amino acids long. Germline lookup yields CDR1 SGHDT and CDR2 YYEEEE. For this clone: Its antigen is unidentified.

V is TRBV5-6 and J is TRBJ2-1, with 8 bases that match TRBD1. The material was peripheral blood mononuclear cells, obtained before any cancer treatment. The sequence was obtained from a man aged 35 to 69 with stage III lung adenocarcinoma. Here the CDR3 reads CASSSQGARYNEQFF. DNA for the CDR3: TGTGCCAGCAGCTCCCAGGGGGCGCGCTACAATGAGCAGTTCTTC. The whole variable domain, remainder taken from reference TRBV5-6 and TRBJ2-1, is DAGVTQSPTHLIKTRGQQVTLRCSPKSGHDTVSWYQQALGQGPQFIFQYYEEEERQRGNFPDRFSGHQFPNYSSELNVNALLLGDSALYLCASSSQGARYNEQFFGPGTRLTVL.